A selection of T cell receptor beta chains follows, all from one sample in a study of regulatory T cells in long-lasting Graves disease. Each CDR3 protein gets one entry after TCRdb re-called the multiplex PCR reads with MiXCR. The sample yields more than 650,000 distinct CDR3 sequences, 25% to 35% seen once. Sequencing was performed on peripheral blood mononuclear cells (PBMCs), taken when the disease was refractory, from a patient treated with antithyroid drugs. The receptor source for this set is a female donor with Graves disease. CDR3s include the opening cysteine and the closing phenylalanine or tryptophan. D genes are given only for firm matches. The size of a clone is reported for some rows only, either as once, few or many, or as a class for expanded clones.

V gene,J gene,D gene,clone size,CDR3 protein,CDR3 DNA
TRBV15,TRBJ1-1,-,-,CATSREMSRTNTEAFF,TGTGCCACCAGCAGAGAGATGTCGCGAACGAACACTGAAGCTTTCTTT
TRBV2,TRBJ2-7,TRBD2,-,CASSGGLAGEEQYF,TGTGCCAGCAGTGGAGGACTAGCGGGGGAGGAGCAGTACTTC
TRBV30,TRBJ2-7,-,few,CAWSRGYEQYF,TGTGCCTGGAGCAGGGGCTACGAGCAGTACTTC
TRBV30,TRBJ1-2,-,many,CAWSVRDLGYTF,TGTGCCTGGAGTGTAAGAGACCTTGGCTACACCTTC
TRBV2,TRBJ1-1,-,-,CASSEIGAKNTEAFF,TGTGCCAGCAGTGAAATAGGAGCCAAGAACACTGAAGCTTTCTTT
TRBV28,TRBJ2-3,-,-,CASSLVGSTDTQYF,TGTGCCAGCAGTTTAGTGGGGAGCACAGATACGCAGTATTTT
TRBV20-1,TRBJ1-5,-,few,CSADMEGMSNQPQHF,TGCAGTGCCGACATGGAGGGGATGAGCAATCAGCCCCAGCATTTT
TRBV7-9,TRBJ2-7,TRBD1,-,CASSPGDRVYEQYF,TGTGCCAGCAGCCCCGGGGACAGGGTCTACGAGCAGTACTTC
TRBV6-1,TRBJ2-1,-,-,CASSPGTAGYNEQFF,TGTGCCAGCAGTCCCGGGACAGCGGGCTACAATGAGCAGTTCTTC
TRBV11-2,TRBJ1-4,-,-,CASSDRTSATNEKLFF,TGTGCCAGCAGCGACCGGACGTCCGCAACTAATGAAAAACTGTTTTTT
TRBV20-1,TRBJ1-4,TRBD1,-,CSARPGGVGNEKLFF,TGCAGTGCTAGACCAGGGGGTGTCGGTAATGAAAAACTGTTTTTT
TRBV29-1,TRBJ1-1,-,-,CSVVGFTEAFF,TGCAGCGTTGTGGGGTTCACTGAAGCTTTCTTT
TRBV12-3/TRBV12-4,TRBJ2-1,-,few,CASSLFPSVAVSYNEQFF,TGTGCCAGCAGTTTGTTCCCCTCCGTTGCGGTCTCCTACAATGAGCAGTTCTTC
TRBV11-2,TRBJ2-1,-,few,CASSLDGQARDEQFF,TGTGCCAGCAGCTTAGACGGCCAGGCCAGGGATGAGCAGTTCTTC
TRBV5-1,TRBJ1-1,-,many,CASSLAGSDTEAFF,TGTGCCAGCAGCTTAGCAGGGAGTGACACTGAAGCTTTCTTT
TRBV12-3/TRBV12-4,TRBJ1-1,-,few,CASSVYRDLNTEAFF,TGTGCCAGCAGTGTATACAGGGATCTCAACACTGAAGCTTTCTTT
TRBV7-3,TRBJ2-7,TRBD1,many,CASSLGQGAAYEQYF,TGTGCCAGCAGCTTGGGACAGGGGGCAGCCTACGAGCAGTACTTC
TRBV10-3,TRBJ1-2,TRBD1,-,CAMKGTGFNYGYTF,TGTGCCATGAAGGGGACAGGGTTTAACTATGGCTACACCTTC
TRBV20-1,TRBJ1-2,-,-,CSASDTSNYGYTF,TGCAGTGCTAGCGACACGTCTAACTATGGCTACACCTTC
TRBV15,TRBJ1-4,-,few,CATSRGTSATNEKLFF,TGTGCCACCAGCAGAGGGACGAGTGCAACTAATGAAAAACTGTTTTTT
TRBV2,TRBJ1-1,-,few,CASEDAQAFF,TGTGCCAGCGAGGACGCTCAAGCTTTCTTT
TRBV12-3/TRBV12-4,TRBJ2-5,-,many,CASSSHRTGGDETQYF,TGTGCCAGCAGTTCCCATCGGACAGGAGGGGACGAGACCCAGTACTTC
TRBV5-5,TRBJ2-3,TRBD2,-,CASSSTSGSWDTQYF,TGTGCCAGCAGCTCTACTAGCGGGAGTTGGGATACGCAGTATTTT
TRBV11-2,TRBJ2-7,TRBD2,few,CASSQEGGGRKHEQYF,TGTGCCAGCAGCCAGGAAGGAGGCGGGAGGAAACACGAGCAGTACTTC
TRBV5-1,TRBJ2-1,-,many,CASSLSPFRVYNEQFF,TGCGCCAGCAGCTTGAGTCCCTTCAGGGTTTACAATGAGCAGTTCTTC
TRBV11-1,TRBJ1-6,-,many,CASSFDKEMALHF,TGTGCCAGCAGCTTTGACAAGGAAATGGCCCTCCACTTT
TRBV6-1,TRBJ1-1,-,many,CASSEAPYRNTEAFF,TGTGCCAGCAGTGAAGCGCCTTACAGGAACACTGAAGCTTTCTTT
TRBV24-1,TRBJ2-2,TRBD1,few,CATSEAGTEYTGELFF,TGTGCCACCAGTGAAGCCGGGACAGAGTACACCGGGGAGCTGTTTTTT
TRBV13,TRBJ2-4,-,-,CASSSDFIQYF,TGTGCCAGCAGCTCCGACTTCATTCAGTACTTC
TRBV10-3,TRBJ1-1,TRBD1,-,CAIRTGQGSWNTEAFF,TGTGCCATCAGGACAGGACAGGGGTCATGGAACACTGAAGCTTTCTTT
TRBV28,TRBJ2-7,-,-,CATWGLARGAEQYF,TGTGCTACATGGGGACTCGCGAGAGGGGCCGAGCAGTACTTC
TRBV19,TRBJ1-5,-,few,CASSHGANQPQHF,TGTGCCAGTAGTCATGGGGCAAATCAGCCCCAGCATTTT
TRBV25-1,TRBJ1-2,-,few,CASSEWDGTDYGYTF,TGTGCCAGCAGTGAATGGGACGGGACGGACTATGGCTACACCTTC
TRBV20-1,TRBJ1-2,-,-,CSANLGGDRYGYTF,TGCAGTGCCAACCTAGGGGGGGACCGGTATGGCTACACCTTC
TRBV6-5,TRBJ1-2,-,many,CASSYSGEGRGYTF,TGTGCCAGCAGTTACTCAGGAGAGGGAAGGGGCTACACCTTC
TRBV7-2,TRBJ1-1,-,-,CASSLISRNTEAFF,TGTGCCAGCAGCTTAATCAGTAGGAACACTGAAGCTTTCTTT
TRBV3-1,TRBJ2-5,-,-,CASSRLSLETQYF,TGTGCCAGCAGCCGCCTGTCCTTGGAGACCCAGTACTTC
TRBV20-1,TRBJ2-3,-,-,CSAVGTSPDTQYF,TGCAGTGCTGTCGGGACGTCCCCAGATACGCAGTATTTT
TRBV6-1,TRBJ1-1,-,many,CASGRVASTEAFF,TGTGCCAGCGGAAGAGTGGCGTCTACTGAAGCTTTCTTT
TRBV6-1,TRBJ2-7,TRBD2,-,CASTNRHTSGDSYEQYF,TGTGCCAGCACCAATCGACATACTAGCGGGGATTCCTACGAGCAGTACTTC
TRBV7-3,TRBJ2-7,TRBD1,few,CASSFDRENYEQYF,TGTGCCAGCAGCTTCGACAGGGAAAACTACGAGCAGTACTTC
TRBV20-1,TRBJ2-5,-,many,CSAGERLRLVGTQYF,TGCAGTGCCGGGGAACGGCTACGGCTGGTGGGGACCCAGTACTTC
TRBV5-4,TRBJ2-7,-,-,CASSWNKVEQYF,TGTGCCAGCAGCTGGAATAAAGTCGAGCAGTACTTC
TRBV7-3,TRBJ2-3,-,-,CASSLIETSTDTQYF,TGTGCCAGCAGCTTAATAGAGACGTCGACCGATACGCAGTATTTT
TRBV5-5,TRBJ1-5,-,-,CASSSGGVQDQPQHF,TGTGCCAGCAGCTCTGGGGGGGTACAGGATCAGCCCCAGCATTTT
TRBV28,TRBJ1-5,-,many,CASSFPPLDVRGNQPQHF,TGTGCCAGCAGTTTCCCACCCCTGGACGTGCGGGGCAATCAGCCCCAGCATTTT
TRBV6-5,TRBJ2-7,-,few,CASSYSFHPGSYEQYF,TGTGCCAGCAGTTACTCCTTTCATCCGGGGTCCTACGAGCAGTACTTC
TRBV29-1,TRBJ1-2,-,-,CSVETLNRNGYTF,TGCAGCGTTGAAACCCTGAACAGGAATGGCTACACCTTC